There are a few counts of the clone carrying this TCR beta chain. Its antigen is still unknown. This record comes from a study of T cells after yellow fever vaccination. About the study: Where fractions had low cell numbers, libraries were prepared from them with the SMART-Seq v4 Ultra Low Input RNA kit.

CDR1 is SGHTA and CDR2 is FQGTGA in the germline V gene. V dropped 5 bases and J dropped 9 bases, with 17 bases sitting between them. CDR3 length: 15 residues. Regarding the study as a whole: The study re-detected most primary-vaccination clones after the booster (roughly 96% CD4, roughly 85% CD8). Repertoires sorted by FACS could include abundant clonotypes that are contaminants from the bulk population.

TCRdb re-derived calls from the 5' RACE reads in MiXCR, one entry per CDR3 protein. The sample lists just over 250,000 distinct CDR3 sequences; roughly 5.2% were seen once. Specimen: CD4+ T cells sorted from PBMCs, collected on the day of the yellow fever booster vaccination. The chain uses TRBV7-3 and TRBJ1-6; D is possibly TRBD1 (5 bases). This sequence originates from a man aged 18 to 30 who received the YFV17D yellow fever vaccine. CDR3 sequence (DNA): TGTGCCAGCAGCCCCTCGGGGGGGTTCGGTTCACCCCTCCACTTT. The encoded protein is CASSPSGGFGSPLHF.